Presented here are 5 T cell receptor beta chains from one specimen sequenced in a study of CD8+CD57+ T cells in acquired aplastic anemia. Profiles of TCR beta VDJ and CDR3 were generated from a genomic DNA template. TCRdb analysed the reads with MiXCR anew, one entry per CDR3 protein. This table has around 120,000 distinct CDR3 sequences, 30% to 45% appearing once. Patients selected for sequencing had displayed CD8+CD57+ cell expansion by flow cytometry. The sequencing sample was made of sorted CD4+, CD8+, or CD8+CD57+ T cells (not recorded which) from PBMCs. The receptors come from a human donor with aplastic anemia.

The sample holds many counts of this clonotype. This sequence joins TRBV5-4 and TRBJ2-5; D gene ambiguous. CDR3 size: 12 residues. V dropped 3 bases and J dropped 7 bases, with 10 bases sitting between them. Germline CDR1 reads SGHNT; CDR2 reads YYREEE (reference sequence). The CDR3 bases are TGTGCCAGCAGCTCCGCGCCCGGGACCCAGTACTTC. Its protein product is CASSSAPGTQYF.

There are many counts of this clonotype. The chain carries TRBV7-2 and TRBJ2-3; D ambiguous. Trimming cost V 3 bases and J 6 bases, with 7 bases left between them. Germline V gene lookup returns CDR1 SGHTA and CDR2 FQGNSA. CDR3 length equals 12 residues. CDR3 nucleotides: TGTGCCAGCAGCTTCTCGAAGGATACGCAGTATTTT. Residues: CASSFSKDTQYF. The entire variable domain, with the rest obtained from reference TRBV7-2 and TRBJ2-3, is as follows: GAGVSQSPSNKVTEKGKDVELRCDPISGHTALYWYRQSLGQGLEFLIYFQGNSAPDKSGLPSDRFSAERTGGSVSTLTIQRTQQEDSAVYLCASSFSKDTQYFGPGTRLTVL.

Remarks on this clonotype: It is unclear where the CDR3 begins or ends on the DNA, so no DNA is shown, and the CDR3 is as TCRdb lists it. CDR3 loop: CASSREGNTIYFGEGETQYF. The chain employs TRBV6-1 and TRBJ2-5; the listed D gene, TRBD1, was not tested against the DNA. From its first to its last residue, the CDR3 has 20 amino acids. Looked up from germline, CDR1 is MNHNS and CDR2 is SASEGT.

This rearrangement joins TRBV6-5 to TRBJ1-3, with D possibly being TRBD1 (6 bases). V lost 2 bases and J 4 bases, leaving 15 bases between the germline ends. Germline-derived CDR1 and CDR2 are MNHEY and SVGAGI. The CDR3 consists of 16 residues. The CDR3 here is CASSYTGTIEGNTIYF. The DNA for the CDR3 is TGTGCCAGCAGTTACACAGGGACTATAGAAGGAAACACCATATATTTT.

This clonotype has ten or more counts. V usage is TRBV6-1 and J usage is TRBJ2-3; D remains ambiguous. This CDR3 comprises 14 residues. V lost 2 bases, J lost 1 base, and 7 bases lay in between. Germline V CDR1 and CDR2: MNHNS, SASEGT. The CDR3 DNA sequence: TGTGCCAGCAGTGAAAATATGGGCACAGATACGCAGTATTTT. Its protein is CASSENMGTDTQYF.